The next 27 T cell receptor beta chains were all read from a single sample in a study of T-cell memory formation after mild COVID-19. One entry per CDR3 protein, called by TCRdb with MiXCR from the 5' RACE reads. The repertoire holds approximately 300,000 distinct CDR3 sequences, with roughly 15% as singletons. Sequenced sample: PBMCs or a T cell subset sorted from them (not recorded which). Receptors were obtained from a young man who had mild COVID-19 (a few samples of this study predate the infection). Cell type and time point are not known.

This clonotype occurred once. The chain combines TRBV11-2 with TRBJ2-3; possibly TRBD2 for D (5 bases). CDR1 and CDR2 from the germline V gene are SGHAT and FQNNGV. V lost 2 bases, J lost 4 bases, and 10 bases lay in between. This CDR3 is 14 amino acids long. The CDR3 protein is CASSLIFGADTQYF. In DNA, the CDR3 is TGTGCCAGCAGCTTAATATTCGGGGCAGATACGCAGTATTTT.

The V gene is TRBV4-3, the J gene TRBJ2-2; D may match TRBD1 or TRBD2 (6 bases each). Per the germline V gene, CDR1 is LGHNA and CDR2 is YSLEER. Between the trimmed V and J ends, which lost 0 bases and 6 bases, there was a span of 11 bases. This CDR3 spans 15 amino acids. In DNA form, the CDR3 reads TGCGCCAGCAGCCAAGATCACAGGGAGGCCGGGGAGCTGTTTTTT. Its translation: CASSQDHREAGELFF.

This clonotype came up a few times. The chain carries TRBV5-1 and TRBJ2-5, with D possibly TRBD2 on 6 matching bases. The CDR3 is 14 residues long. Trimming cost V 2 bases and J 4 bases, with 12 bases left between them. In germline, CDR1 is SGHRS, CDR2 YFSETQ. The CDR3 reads CASSFSQEGETQYF. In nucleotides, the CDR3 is TGCGCCAGCAGCTTCTCACAGGAGGGAGAGACCCAGTACTTC.

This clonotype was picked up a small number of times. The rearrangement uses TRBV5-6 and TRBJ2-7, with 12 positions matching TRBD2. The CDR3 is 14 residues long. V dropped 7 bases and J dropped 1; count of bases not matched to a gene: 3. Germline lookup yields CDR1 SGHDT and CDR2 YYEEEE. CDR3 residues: CASGLAGMSYEQYV. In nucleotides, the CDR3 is TGTGCCAGCGGACTAGCGGGGATGTCCTACGAGCAGTACGTC.

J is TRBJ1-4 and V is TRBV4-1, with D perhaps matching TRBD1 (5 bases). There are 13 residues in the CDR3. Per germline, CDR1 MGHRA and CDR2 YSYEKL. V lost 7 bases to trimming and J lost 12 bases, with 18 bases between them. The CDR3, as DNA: TGCGCCAGCACCGGGACTGGCGGTCTGGAACTGTTTTTT. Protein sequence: CASTGTGGLELFF.

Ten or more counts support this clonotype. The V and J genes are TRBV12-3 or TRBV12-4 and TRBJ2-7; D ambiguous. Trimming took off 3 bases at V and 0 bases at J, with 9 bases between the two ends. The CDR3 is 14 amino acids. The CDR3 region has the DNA TGTGCCAGCAGTTTTTCCATGACCTCCTACGAGCAGTACTTC. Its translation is CASSFSMTSYEQYF.

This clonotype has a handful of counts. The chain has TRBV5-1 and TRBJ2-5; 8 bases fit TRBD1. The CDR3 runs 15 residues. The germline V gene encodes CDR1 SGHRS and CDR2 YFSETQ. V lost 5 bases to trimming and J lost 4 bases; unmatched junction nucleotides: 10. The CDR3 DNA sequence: TGCGCCAGCAGGGATCGACAGGGGAGCACAGAGACCCAGTACTTC. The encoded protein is CASRDRQGSTETQYF. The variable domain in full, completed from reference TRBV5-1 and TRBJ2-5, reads KAGVTQTPRYLIKTRGQQVTLSCSPISGHRSVSWYQQTPGQGLQFLFEYFSETQRNKGNFPGRFSGRQFSNSRSEMNVSTLELGDSALYLCASRDRQGSTETQYFGPGTRLLVL.

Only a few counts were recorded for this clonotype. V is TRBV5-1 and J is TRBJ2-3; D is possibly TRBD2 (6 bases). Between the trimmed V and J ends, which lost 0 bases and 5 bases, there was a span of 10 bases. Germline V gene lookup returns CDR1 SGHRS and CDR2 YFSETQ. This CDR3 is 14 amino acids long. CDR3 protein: CASSLVSAGDTQYF. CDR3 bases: TGCGCCAGCAGCTTGGTCTCAGCGGGAGATACGCAGTATTTT.

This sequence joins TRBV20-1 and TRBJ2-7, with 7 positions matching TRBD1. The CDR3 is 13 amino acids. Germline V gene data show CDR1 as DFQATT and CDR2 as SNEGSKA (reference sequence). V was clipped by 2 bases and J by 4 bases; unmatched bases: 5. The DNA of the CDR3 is TGCAGTGCTAGAAGGGGACAGAAGTACGAGCAGTACGTC. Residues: CSARRGQKYEQYV.

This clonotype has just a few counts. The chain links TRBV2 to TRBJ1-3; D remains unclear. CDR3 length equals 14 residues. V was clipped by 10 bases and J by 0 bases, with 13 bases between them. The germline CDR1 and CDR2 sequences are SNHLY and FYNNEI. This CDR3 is CATKTGFSGNTIYF. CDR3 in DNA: TGTGCCACAAAAACCGGATTCTCTGGAAACACCATATATTTT.

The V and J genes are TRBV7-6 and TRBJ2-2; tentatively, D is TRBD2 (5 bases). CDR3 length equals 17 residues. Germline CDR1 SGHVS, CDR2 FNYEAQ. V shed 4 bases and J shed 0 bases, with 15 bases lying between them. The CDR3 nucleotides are TGTGCCAGCAGCTCAATTCCGGGATCAGCGAACACCGGGGAGCTGTTTTTT. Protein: CASSSIPGSANTGELFF.

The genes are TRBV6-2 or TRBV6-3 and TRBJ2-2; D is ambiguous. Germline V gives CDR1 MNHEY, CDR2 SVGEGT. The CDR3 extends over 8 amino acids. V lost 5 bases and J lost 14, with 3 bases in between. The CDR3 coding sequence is TGTGCCAGCAGTGGCCTGTTTTTT. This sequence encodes CASSGLFF.

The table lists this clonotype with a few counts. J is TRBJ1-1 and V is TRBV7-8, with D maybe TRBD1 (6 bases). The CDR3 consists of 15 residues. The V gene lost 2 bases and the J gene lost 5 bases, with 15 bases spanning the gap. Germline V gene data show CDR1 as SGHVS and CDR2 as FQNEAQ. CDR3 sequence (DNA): TGTGCCAGCAGCTTATCTACAGGGATTGGAACTGAAGCTTTCTTT. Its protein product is CASSLSTGIGTEAFF.

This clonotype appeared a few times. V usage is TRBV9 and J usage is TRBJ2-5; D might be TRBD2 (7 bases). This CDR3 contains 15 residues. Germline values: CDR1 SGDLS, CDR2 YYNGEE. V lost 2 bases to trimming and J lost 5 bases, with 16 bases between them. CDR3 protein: CASSVRAGAVETQYF. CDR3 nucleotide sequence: TGTGCCAGCAGCGTCCGGGCGGGGGCGGTTGAGACCCAGTACTTC. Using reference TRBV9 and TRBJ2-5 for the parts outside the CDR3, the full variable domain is DSGVTQTPKHLITATGQRVTLRCSPRSGDLSVYWYQQSLDQGLQFLIQYYNGEERAKGNILERFSAQQFPDLHSELNLSSLELGDSALYFCASSVRAGAVETQYFGPGTRLLVL.

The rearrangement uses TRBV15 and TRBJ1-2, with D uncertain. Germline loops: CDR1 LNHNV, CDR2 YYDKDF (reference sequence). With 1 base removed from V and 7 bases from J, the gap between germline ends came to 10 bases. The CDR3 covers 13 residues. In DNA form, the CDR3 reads TGTGCCACCAGCAGAGCCGGAAAACCTGGCTACACCTTC. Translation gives CATSRAGKPGYTF.

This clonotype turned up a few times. Written as DNA, the CDR3 is TGCGCCAGCGCTTGGGGGGAGACCCAGTACTTC. This sequence encodes CASAWGETQYF. This rearrangement joins TRBV5-1 to TRBJ2-5; the D gene could be TRBD1 or TRBD2 (5 bases each). Looked up from germline, CDR1 is SGHRS and CDR2 is YFSETQ. V shed 7 bases and J shed 5 bases, with 9 bases lying between them. CDR3 size: 11 residues.

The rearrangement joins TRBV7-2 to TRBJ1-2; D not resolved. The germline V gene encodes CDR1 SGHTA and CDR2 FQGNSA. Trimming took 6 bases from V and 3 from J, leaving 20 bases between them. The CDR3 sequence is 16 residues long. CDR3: CASRPDLSTGHYGYTF. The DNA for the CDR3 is TGTGCCAGCAGGCCCGACCTTTCTACTGGCCACTATGGCTACACCTTC.

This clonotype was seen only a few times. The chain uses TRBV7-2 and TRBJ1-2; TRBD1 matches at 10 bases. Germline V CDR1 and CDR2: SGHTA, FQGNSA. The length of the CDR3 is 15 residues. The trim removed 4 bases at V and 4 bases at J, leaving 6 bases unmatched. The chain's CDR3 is CASSSPGQGIYGYTF. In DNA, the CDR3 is TGTGCCAGCAGCTCGCCGGGACAGGGGATCTATGGCTACACCTTC.

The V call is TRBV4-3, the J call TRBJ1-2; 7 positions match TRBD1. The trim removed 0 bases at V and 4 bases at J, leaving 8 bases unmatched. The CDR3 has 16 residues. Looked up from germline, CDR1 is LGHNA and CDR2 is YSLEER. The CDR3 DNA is TGCGCCAGCAGCCAAGACGACAGGGCCAACGTCTATGGCTACACCTTC. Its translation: CASSQDDRANVYGYTF.

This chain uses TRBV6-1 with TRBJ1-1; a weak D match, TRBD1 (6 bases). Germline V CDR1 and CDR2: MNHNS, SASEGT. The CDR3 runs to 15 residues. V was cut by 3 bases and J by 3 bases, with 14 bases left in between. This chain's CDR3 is CASSDQGTVHTEAFF. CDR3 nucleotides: TGTGCCAGCAGTGACCAGGGGACCGTGCACACTGAAGCTTTCTTT.

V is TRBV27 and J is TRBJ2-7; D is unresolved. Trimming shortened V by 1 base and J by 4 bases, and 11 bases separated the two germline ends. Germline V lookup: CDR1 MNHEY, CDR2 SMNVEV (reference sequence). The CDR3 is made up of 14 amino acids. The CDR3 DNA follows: TGTGCCAGCAGTTTATTGGCCAGCGATTACGAGCAGTACTTC. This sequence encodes CASSLLASDYEQYF.

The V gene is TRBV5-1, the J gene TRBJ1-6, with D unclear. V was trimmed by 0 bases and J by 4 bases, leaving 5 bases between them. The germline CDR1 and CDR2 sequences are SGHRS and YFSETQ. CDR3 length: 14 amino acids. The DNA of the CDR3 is TGCGCCAGCAGCTTGGGATTATATAATTCACCCCTCCACTTT. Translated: CASSLGLYNSPLHF.

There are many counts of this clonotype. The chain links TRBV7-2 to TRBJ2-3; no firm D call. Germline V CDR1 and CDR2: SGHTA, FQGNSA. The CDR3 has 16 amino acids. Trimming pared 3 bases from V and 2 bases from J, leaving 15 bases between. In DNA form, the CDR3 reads TGTGCCAGCAGCTTCCGTCCGGCCAAGACCACAGATACGCAGTATTTT. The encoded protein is CASSFRPAKTTDTQYF.

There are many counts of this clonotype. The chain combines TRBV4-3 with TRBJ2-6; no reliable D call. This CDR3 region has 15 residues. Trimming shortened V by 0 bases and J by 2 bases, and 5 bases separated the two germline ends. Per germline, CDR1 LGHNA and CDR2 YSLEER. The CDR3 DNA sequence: TGCGCCAGCAGCCAAGAAAGGGCTGGGGCCAACGTCCTGACTTTC. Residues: CASSQERAGANVLTF.

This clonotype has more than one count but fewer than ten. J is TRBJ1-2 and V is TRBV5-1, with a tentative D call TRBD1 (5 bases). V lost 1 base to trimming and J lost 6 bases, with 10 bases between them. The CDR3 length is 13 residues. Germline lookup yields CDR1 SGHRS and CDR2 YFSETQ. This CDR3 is CASSLISRDGYTF. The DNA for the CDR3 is TGCGCCAGCAGCTTGATAAGCAGGGATGGCTACACCTTC.

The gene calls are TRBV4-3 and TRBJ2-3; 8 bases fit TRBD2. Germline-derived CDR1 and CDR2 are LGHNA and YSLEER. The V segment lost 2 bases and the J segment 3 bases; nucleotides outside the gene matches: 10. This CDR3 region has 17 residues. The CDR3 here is CASSQRTGGGLTDTQYF. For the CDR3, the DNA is TGCGCCAGCAGCCAACGGACTGGCGGGGGGCTTACAGATACGCAGTATTTT.

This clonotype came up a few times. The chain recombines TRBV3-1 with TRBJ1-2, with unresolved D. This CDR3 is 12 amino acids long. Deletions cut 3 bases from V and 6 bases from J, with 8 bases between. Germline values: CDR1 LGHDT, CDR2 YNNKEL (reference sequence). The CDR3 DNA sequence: TGTGCCAGCAGCCAGGAAGTTAATGGCTACACCTTC. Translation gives CASSQEVNGYTF.